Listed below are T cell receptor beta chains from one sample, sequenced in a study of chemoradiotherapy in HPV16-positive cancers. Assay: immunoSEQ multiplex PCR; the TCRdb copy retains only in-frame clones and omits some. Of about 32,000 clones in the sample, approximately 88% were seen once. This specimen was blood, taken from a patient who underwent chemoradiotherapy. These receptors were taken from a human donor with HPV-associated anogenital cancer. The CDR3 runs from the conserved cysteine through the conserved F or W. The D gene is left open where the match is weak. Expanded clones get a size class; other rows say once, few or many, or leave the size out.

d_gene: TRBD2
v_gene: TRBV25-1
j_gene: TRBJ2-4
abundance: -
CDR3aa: CASSEFGLAASGKNIQYF
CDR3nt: TGTGCCAGCAGTGAATTCGGACTAGCAGCTTCTGGCAAAAACATTCAGTACTTC

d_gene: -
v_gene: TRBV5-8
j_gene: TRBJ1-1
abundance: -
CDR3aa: CASTAAGEGTEAFF
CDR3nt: TGTGCCAGCACTGCTGCAGGGGAAGGCACTGAAGCTTTCTTT

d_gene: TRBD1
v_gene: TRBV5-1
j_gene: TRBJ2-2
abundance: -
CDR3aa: CASSLGLRTGPTGELFF
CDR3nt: TGCGCCAGCAGCTTGGGGCTGCGGACAGGGCCTACCGGGGAGCTGTTTTTT

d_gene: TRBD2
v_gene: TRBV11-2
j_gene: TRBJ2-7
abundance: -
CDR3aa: CASSLNLAGAFEQYF
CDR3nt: TGTGCCAGCAGCCTAAATCTAGCGGGAGCGTTCGAGCAGTACTTC

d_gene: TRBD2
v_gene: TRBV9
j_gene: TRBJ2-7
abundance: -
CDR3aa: CASSVDGRVAGVGYEQYF
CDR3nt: TGTGCCAGCAGCGTAGACGGGAGGGTAGCGGGAGTAGGTTACGAGCAGTACTTC

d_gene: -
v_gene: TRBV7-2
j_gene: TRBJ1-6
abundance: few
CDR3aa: CASSSRYNSPLHF
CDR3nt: TGTGCCAGCAGCTCTAGGTATAATTCACCCCTCCACTTT

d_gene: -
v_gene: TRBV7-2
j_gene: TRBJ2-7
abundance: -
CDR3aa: CASRRGGFEQYF
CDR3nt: TGTGCCAGCAGACGTGGGGGGTTCGAGCAGTACTTC

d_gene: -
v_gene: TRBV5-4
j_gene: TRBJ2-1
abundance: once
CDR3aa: CASSQGGRLGNEQFF
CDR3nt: TGTGCCAGCAGCCAGGGGGGGAGATTGGGGAATGAGCAGTTCTTC

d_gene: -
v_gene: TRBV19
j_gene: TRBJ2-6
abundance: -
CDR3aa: CASSIGRSGANVLTF
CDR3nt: TGTGCCAGTAGTATAGGACGATCCGGGGCCAACGTCCTGACTTTC

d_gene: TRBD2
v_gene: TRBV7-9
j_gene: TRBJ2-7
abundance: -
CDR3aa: CASSSGLAGGYEQCF
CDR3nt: TGTGCCAGCAGCTCGGGACTAGCGGGAGGATACGAGCAGTGCTTC

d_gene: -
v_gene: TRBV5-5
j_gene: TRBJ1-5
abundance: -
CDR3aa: CASSLGPGQPQHF
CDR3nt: TGTGCCAGCAGCTTGGGTCCAGGGCAGCCCCAGCATTTT

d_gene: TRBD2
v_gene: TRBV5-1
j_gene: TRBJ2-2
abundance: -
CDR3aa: CASSSSGSGAGELFF
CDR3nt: TGCGCCAGCAGCTCCAGCGGGAGCGGGGCCGGGGAGCTGTTTTTT

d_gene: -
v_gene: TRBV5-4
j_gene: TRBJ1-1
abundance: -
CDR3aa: CASSLRRGSYTEAFF
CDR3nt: TGTGCCAGCAGCTTGAGAAGGGGATCCTACACTGAAGCTTTCTTT

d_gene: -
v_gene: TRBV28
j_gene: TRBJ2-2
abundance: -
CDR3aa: CASSLLRKTGELFF
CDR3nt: TGTGCCAGCAGTTTATTAAGGAAAACCGGGGAGCTGTTTTTT

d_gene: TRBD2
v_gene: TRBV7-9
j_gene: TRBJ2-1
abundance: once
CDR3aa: CASSPSGGALWNNEQFF
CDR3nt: TGTGCCAGCAGCCCTAGCGGGGGGGCCTTATGGAACAATGAGCAGTTCTTC

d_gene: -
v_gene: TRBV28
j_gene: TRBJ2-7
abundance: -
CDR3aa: CASSTYEQYF
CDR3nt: TGTGCCAGCTCCACTTACGAGCAGTACTTC

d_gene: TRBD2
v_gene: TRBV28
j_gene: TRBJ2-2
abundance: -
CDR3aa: CASRGGRSVGELFF
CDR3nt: TGTGCCAGCAGAGGCGGGAGGTCGGTCGGGGAGCTGTTTTTT

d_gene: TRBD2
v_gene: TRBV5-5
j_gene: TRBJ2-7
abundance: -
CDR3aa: CASSLDPWTSGSRGQYF
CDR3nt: TGTGCCAGCAGCTTGGATCCATGGACTAGCGGGAGTAGGGGGCAGTACTTC

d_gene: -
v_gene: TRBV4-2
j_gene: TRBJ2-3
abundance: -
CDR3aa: CASSQRADTQYF
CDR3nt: TGTGCCAGCAGCCAACGAGCAGATACGCAGTATTTT

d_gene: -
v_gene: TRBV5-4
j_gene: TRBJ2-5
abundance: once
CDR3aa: CASSSGQGGETQYF
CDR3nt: TGTGCCAGCAGCTCCGGACAGGGAGGGGAGACCCAGTACTTC

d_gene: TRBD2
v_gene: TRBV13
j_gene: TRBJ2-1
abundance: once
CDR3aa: CASSPSGGDYNEQFF
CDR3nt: TGTGCCAGCAGCCCCAGCGGGGGAGATTACAATGAGCAGTTCTTC

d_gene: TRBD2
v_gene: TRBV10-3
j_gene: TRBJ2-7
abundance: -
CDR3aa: CATSGAYYEQYF
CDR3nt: TGTGCCACTAGCGGGGCATACTACGAGCAGTACTTC

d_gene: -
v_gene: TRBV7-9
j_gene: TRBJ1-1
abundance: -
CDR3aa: CASSSQGFEAFF
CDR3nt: TGTGCCAGCAGCTCCCAGGGTTTTGAAGCTTTCTTT

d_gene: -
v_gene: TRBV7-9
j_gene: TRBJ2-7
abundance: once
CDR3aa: CASSLDYAPGEQYF
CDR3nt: TGTGCCAGCAGCTTAGATTATGCTCCGGGGGAGCAGTACTTC